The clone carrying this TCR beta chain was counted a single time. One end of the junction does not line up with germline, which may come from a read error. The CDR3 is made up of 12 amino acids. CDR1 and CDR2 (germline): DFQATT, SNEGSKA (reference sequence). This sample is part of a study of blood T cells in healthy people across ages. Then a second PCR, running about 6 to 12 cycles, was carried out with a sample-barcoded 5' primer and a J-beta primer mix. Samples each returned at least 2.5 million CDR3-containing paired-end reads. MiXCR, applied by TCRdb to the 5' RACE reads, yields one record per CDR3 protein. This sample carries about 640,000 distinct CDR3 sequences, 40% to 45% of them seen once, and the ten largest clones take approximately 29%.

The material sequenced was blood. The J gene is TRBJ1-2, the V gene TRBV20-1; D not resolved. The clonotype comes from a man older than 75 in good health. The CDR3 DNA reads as TGCAGTGCTAGAATACCGAACTATGGCCACACCTTC. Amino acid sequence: CSARIPNYGHTF.